These T cell receptor beta chains were read from a single sample in a study of cytomegalovirus exposure and HLA in healthy donors. Clones were read by immunoSEQ multiplex PCR, and TCRdb kept only the in-frame ones, dropping some. The sample yields about 72,000 clones, around 94% seen once. Material for sequencing was PBMCs. The receptors were gathered from a woman between 18 and 29 years old in good health and CMV-seropositive. CDR3s include the opening cysteine and the closing phenylalanine or tryptophan. D genes are given only for firm matches.

TRBD1 TRBJ1-2 TRBV29-1 TGCAGCGTTGGACAGGGAGGAGGCTACACCTTC CSVGQGGGYTF
. TRBJ1-5 TRBV4-1 TGCGCCAGCAGCCAAACCCCCGGCGGCCCCCAGCATTTT CASSQTPGGPQHF
TRBD1 TRBJ2-5 TRBV9 TGTGCCAGCGGTAGACAGGGAGTAAAAGAGACCCAGTACTTC CASGRQGVKETQYF
. TRBJ2-1 TRBV21-1 TGTGCCAGCAGCTTGCGGACAGGGGGCGATGAGCAGTTCTTC CASSLRTGGDEQFF
. TRBJ1-5 TRBV7-8 TGTGCCAGCAGCTTTGGTTACGGTCCGAGCAATCAGCCCCAGCATTTT CASSFGYGPSNQPQHF
. TRBJ1-5 TRBV7-8 TGTGCCAGCAGCTCGTGGGACACCTTTTATAGCAATCAGCCCCAGCATTTT CASSSWDTFYSNQPQHF
TRBD1 TRBJ2-6 TRBV7-8 TGTGCCAGCAGCCGTCACACGACAGGGGATGCGGGGGCCAACGTCCTGACTTTC CASSRHTTGDAGANVLTF
. TRBJ1-2 TRBV9 TGTGCCAGCAGCCCTGTAGGGGTCTATGGCTACACCTTC CASSPVGVYGYTF
. TRBJ1-2 TRBV9 TGTGCCAGCAGCGTCGGGTCGGGGGGGCCATTGGGCTACACCTTC CASSVGSGGPLGYTF
. TRBJ2-3 TRBV4-3 TGCGCCAGCAGCCAAATCGGGACTGCTAGCACAGATACGCAGTATTTT CASSQIGTASTDTQYF